A selection of T cell receptor beta chains follows, all from one sample in a study of regulatory T cells in long-lasting Graves disease. TCRdb itself ran the multiplex PCR reads through MiXCR, one entry per CDR3 protein. The sample records a few hundred thousand distinct CDR3 sequences, about 23% being singletons. This specimen consisted of peripheral blood mononuclear cells (PBMCs), obtained when the disease was refractory, from a patient treated with antithyroid drugs. Receptors originate from a woman between 40 and 50 years old with Graves disease. The CDR3 runs from the conserved cysteine through the conserved F or W. The D gene is left open where the match is weak. Size values are once, few and many counts, or a class for expanded clones, and some rows have none.

abundance	v_gene	d_gene	j_gene	CDR3aa	CDR3nt
many	TRBV7-9	NA	TRBJ1-1	CASSFSGNTEAFF	TGTGCCAGCAGTTTCTCCGGGAACACTGAAGCTTTCTTT
many	TRBV7-8	NA	TRBJ2-7	CASSLAAYEQYF	TGTGCCAGCAGCTTAGCGGCCTACGAGCAGTACTTC
NA	TRBV3-1	NA	TRBJ1-3	CASSQIPGNTIYF	TGTGCCAGCAGCCAAATCCCCGGAAACACCATATATTTT
NA	TRBV3-1	TRBD1	TRBJ1-2	CASSQDRGGYGYTF	TGTGCCAGCAGCCAAGACAGGGGGGGCTATGGCTACACCTTC
NA	TRBV10-3	NA	TRBJ2-5	CATGAGLQETQYF	TGTGCCACAGGGGCGGGACTCCAAGAGACCCAGTACTTC
few	TRBV27	NA	TRBJ1-5	CASSPLYFRSNQPQHF	TGTGCCAGCAGCCCGTTGTATTTTAGGAGCAATCAGCCCCAGCATTTT
NA	TRBV28	NA	TRBJ2-1	CASSTNDKQFF	TGTGCCAGCAGTACAAACGACAAGCAGTTCTTC
many	TRBV5-1	NA	TRBJ1-5	CASSLFGSHNQPQHF	TGCGCCAGCAGCTTGTTCGGCAGCCACAATCAGCCCCAGCATTTT
NA	TRBV10-2	TRBD2	TRBJ2-1	CASSEYSGASYNEQFF	TGCGCCAGCAGTGAGTATAGCGGGGCATCCTACAATGAGCAGTTCTTC
many	TRBV28	NA	TRBJ1-1	CASSFGSQVAGAFF	TGTGCCAGCAGTTTCGGGTCCCAAGTGGCGGGGGCTTTCTTT
many	TRBV11-2	NA	TRBJ1-4	CASSLMRVEKLFF	TGTGCCAGCAGCTTAATGAGGGTTGAAAAACTGTTTTTT
many	TRBV28	TRBD2	TRBJ2-5	CASSQAASGRETQYF	TGTGCCAGCAGCCAAGCCGCTAGCGGGAGGGAGACCCAGTACTTC
many	TRBV27	NA	TRBJ1-5	CASSLVGSNQPQHF	TGTGCCAGCAGCTTAGTGGGGAGCAATCAGCCCCAGCATTTT
NA	TRBV28	TRBD2	TRBJ2-2	CATLRGGAKTTGELFF	TGTGCCACCCTCCGGGGGGGGGCGAAAACCACCGGGGAGCTGTTTTTT
few	TRBV5-1	TRBD2	TRBJ2-7	CASSLAVAGVKTEQYF	TGCGCCAGCAGCTTGGCGGTAGCGGGAGTCAAAACCGAGCAGTACTTC
many	TRBV2	TRBD1	TRBJ1-1	CASSVTGGLAEAFF	TGTGCCAGCAGCGTAACAGGGGGCCTCGCTGAAGCTTTCTTT
few	TRBV5-1	NA	TRBJ1-5	CASSLSGRSNQPQHF	TGCGCCAGCAGCTTGTCGGGGCGAAGCAATCAGCCCCAGCATTTT
few	TRBV2	TRBD2	TRBJ2-2	CASSGGGALNTGELFF	TGTGCCAGCAGTGGGGGGGGAGCTCTAAACACCGGGGAGCTGTTTTTT
many	TRBV28	NA	TRBJ1-2	CASSPHTEGYGYTF	TGTGCCAGCAGCCCCCACACGGAAGGCTATGGCTACACCTTC
many	TRBV6-1	NA	TRBJ2-5	CASSDSTPETQYF	TGTGCCAGCAGTGACTCCACCCCAGAGACCCAGTACTTC
NA	TRBV20-1	NA	TRBJ1-3	CSARNLSGNTIYF	TGCAGTGCTAGAAACCTCTCTGGAAACACCATATATTTT
few	TRBV7-9	TRBD2	TRBJ2-7	CASRPWGRAGEQYF	TGTGCCAGCAGGCCTTGGGGGAGGGCCGGCGAGCAGTACTTC
many	TRBV20-1	NA	TRBJ2-5	CSALPGHGTQYF	TGCAGTGCCCTCCCAGGGCATGGAACCCAGTACTTC
few	TRBV28	TRBD1	TRBJ2-3	CASSLFWDRSTDTQYF	TGTGCCAGCAGTCTCTTTTGGGACAGAAGCACAGATACGCAGTATTTT
many	TRBV28	TRBD1	TRBJ1-1	CASSAATGKRRTEAFF	TGTGCCAGCAGTGCGGCGACAGGGAAACGGCGCACTGAAGCTTTCTTT
NA	TRBV6-1	NA	TRBJ1-1	CASSEPPLRGGTEAFF	TGTGCCAGCAGTGAACCACCTTTAAGGGGGGGCACTGAAGCTTTCTTT
many	TRBV11-2	NA	TRBJ2-7	CASSLSQNWPYEQYF	TGTGCCAGCAGCCTTAGTCAAAATTGGCCATACGAGCAGTACTTC
NA	TRBV20-1	TRBD1	TRBJ2-7	CSARDRPDRSYEQYF	TGCAGTGCTAGAGATCGACCGGACAGGTCCTACGAGCAGTACTTC
few	TRBV3-1	NA	TRBJ2-7	CASSQAGLFSEQYF	TGTGCCAGCAGCCAAGCTGGGTTGTTCAGCGAGCAGTACTTC
NA	TRBV7-8	TRBD2	TRBJ2-2	CASSHVSGRADTGELFF	TGCGCCAGCAGCCACGTAAGCGGGAGGGCGGACACCGGGGAGCTGTTTTTT
NA	TRBV5-1	TRBD2	TRBJ2-3	CASTTAGGLTDTQYF	TGCGCCAGTACGACAGCGGGAGGGCTTACAGATACGCAGTATTTT
many	TRBV7-8	NA	TRBJ1-1	CASSTPMNTEAFF	TGTGCCAGCAGCACCCCGATGAACACTGAAGCTTTCTTT
NA	TRBV5-5	NA	TRBJ1-2	CASSLVLLAPGPYGYTF	TGTGCCAGCAGCTTGGTCCTTCTGGCCCCCGGCCCCTATGGCTACACCTTC
many	TRBV28	NA	TRBJ2-4	CASSLAELAKNIQYF	TGTGCCAGCAGTTTAGCGGAGCTAGCCAAAAACATTCAGTACTTC
NA	TRBV2	TRBD1	TRBJ1-2	CANRRDSGGTNYGYTF	TGTGCCAACCGAAGGGACAGCGGAGGGACTAACTATGGCTACACCTTC
many	TRBV28	TRBD1	TRBJ1-1	CASSSGGESNTEAFF	TGTGCCAGCAGTTCAGGGGGGGAATCGAACACTGAAGCTTTCTTT
NA	TRBV10-3	TRBD2	TRBJ2-7	CAISTGLAGYEQYF	TGTGCCATCAGTACGGGACTAGCGGGGTACGAGCAGTACTTC
many	TRBV6-1	NA	TRBJ2-7	CASTRSSSYEQYF	TGTGCCAGCACTAGGTCCTCCTCCTACGAGCAGTACTTC
NA	TRBV5-4	NA	TRBJ2-3	CASKLGGTDTQYF	TGTGCCAGCAAACTAGGCGGCACAGATACGCAGTATTTT
many	TRBV28	TRBD2	TRBJ2-5	CASSFPASGRVGETQYF	TGTGCCAGCAGTTTCCCCGCTAGCGGGAGGGTAGGAGAGACCCAGTACTTC
NA	TRBV20-1	NA	TRBJ2-5	CSASSGQETQYF	TGCAGTGCTAGCTCTGGCCAAGAGACCCAGTACTTC
NA	TRBV5-4	TRBD2	TRBJ2-5	CASSSGLAGAETQYF	TGTGCCAGCAGCAGCGGACTAGCGGGAGCAGAGACCCAGTACTTC
NA	TRBV30	TRBD1	TRBJ2-2	CAWREIRGRGFTGELFF	TGTGCCTGGAGGGAAATCAGGGGGCGTGGGTTCACCGGGGAGCTGTTTTTT
many	TRBV6-7	NA	TRBJ2-7	CASSYSSGTRSYEQYF	TGTGCCAGCAGTTACTCATCCGGGACACGGTCCTACGAGCAGTACTTC
NA	TRBV6-1	NA	TRBJ1-1	CASSEAVIMNTEAFF	TGTGCCAGCTCTGAGGCGGTTATCATGAACACTGAAGCTTTCTTT
once	TRBV28	NA	TRBJ2-2	CASSLGQIGTGELFF	TGTGCCAGCAGTTTGGGCCAGATCGGCACCGGGGAGCTGTTTTTT
many	TRBV7-3	TRBD2	TRBJ2-5	CASSLTMASGKETQYF	TGTGCCAGCAGCTTAACCATGGCTAGCGGGAAAGAGACCCAGTACTTC
few	TRBV11-1	NA	TRBJ2-4	CASSIDRKNIQYF	TGTGCCAGCAGCATAGACAGAAAAAACATTCAGTACTTC
many	TRBV28	NA	TRBJ2-7	CASSNDGFYEQYF	TGTGCCAGCAGCAACGACGGATTCTACGAGCAGTACTTC
many	TRBV5-1	TRBD1	TRBJ2-7	CASSLGGTGGYEQYF	TGCGCCAGCAGCTTGGGTGGTACAGGGGGCTACGAGCAGTACTTC
many	TRBV7-8	TRBD1	TRBJ2-7	CASSLGQGNIVEQYF	TGTGCCAGCAGCTTAGGACAGGGTAATATAGTAGAGCAGTACTTC
NA	TRBV30	NA	TRBJ1-2	CAWSVRAGNGYTF	TGTGCCTGGAGTGTACGTGCGGGAAACGGCTACACCTTC